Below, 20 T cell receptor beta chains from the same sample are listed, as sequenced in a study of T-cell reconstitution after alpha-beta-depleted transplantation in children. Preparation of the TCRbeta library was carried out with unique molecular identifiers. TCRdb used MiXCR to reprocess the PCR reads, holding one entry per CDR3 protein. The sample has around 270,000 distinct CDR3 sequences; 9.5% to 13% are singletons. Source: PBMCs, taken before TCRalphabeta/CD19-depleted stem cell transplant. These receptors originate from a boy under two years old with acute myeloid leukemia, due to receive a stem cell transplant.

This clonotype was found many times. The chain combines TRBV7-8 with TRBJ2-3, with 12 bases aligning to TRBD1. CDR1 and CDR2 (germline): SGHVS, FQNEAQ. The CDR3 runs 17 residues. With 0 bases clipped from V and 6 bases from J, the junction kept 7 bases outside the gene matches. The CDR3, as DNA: TGTGCCAGCAGCTTAGCGGGGGTGGGACAGGGGGCTGATACGCAGTATTTT. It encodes CASSLAGVGQGADTQYF.

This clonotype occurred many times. In nucleotides, the CDR3 is TGTGCCATCAGCCCCTTGGGGGCCAACACTGAAGCTTTCTTT. The encoded protein is CAISPLGANTEAFF. V and J are TRBV10-3 and TRBJ1-1, with D tentatively TRBD1 (6 bases). Trimming removed 6 bases at V and 2 bases at J, with 13 bases between. The CDR3 contains 14 residues. CDR1 is ENHRY, CDR2 SYGVKD, per germline.

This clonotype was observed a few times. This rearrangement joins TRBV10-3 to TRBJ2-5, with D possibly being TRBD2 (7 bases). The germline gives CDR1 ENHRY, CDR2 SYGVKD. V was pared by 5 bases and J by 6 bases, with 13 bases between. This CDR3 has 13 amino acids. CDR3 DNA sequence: TGTGCCATCAGTAGGGGGGGCGGGAAGACCCAGTACTTC. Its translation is CAISRGGGKTQYF.

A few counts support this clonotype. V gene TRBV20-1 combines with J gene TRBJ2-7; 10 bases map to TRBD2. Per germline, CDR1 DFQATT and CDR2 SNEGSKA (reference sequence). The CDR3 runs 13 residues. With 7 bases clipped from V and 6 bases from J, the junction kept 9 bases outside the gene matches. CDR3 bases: TGCAGTGTACTTCTCGGGACTAGCGTCGAGCAGTACTTC. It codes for CSVLLGTSVEQYF.

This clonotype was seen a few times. The CDR3 DNA follows: TGTGCCAGCAGCCTTCTCACGGGAGGTGGAACCGGGGAGCTGTTTTTT. This codes for CASSLLTGGGTGELFF. The V and J genes are TRBV7-8 and TRBJ2-2, with 7 bases that match TRBD2. V dropped 5 bases and J dropped 5; count of bases not matched to a gene: 11. The CDR3 spans 16 residues. Germline CDR1 is SGHVS and CDR2 is FQNEAQ.

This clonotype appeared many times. Written as DNA, the CDR3 is TGTGCCAGCAGTTTCGAACAGTTCAATCAGCCCCAGCATTTT. Translating gives CASSFEQFNQPQHF. The J gene is TRBJ1-5, the V gene TRBV12-3 or TRBV12-4; unclear D gene. The germline V and J ends were trimmed by 3 bases and 3 bases, with 9 bases remaining between them. The CDR3 sequence is 14 residues long.

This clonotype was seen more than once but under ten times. CDR3 region: CALSGGKDTQYF. DNA of the CDR3: TGTGCCTTGAGTGGGGGCAAGGATACGCAGTATTTT. The chain joins TRBV12-3 or TRBV12-4 to TRBJ2-3; possibly TRBD1 for D (6 bases). The V and J ends lost 11 bases and 6 bases respectively, with 15 bases between them. The CDR3 extends over 12 amino acids.

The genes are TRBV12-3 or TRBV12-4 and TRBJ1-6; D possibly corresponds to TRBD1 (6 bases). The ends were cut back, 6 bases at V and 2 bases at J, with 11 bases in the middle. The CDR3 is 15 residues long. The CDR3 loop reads CASRPQGAYNSPLHF. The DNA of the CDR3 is TGTGCCAGCAGGCCACAGGGAGCCTATAATTCACCCCTCCACTTT.

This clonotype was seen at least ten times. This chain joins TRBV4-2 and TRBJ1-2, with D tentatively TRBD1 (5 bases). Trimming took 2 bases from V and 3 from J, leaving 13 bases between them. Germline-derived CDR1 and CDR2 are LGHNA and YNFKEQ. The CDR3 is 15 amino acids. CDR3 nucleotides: TGTGCCAGCAGCCAATTTGTACAGGAGCACTATGGCTACACCTTC. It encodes CASSQFVQEHYGYTF.

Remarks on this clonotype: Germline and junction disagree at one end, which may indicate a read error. The CDR3 DNA follows: TGTGCCAGCAGGTCAGTTGGCACAGATACGCAGGATTTT. This encodes CASRSVGTDTQDF. The V call is TRBV7-9, the J call TRBJ2-3; no reliable D call. There are 13 residues in the CDR3. CDR1 SEHNR and CDR2 FQNEAQ come from the germline V gene (reference sequence).

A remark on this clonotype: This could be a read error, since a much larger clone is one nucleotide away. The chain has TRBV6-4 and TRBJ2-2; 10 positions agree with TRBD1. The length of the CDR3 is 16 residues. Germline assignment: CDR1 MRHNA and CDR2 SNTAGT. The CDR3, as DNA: TGTGTCAGCAGTGACTCCCCGGGACAGGGGACCGGGGAGCTGTTTTTT. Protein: CVSSDSPGQGTGELFF.

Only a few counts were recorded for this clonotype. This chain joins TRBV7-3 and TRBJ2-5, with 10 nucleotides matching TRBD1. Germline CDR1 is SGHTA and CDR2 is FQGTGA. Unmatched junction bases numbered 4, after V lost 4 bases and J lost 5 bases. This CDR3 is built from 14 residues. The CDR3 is CASSSTGGRETQYF. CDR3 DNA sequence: TGTGCCAGCAGCTCGACAGGGGGCCGGGAGACCCAGTACTTC.

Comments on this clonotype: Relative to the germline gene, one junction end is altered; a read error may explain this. In DNA, the CDR3 is TGCGGCAGCAGCTTGACGGGGGCCAACTACAATGAGCAGTTCTTC. This sequence encodes CGSSLTGANYNEQFF. This chain uses TRBV5-1 with TRBJ2-1, with D possibly being TRBD1 or TRBD2 (6 bases each). CDR3 length equals 15 residues. CDR1 SGHRS and CDR2 YFSETQ come from the germline V gene.

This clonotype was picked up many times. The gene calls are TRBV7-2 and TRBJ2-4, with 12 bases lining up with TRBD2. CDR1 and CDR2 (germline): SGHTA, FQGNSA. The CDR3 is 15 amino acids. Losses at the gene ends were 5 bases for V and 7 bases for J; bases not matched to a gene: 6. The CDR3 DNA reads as TGTGCCAGCAGCCCTAGCGGGGGGGGCCGGAACATTCAGTACTTC. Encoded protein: CASSPSGGGRNIQYF.

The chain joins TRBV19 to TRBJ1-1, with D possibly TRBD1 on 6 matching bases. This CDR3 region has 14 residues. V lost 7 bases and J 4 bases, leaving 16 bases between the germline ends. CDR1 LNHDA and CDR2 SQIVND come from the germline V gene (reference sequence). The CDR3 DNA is TGTGCCAGTACGGACGTAACCAGGGGCACTGAAGCTTTCTTT. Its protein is CASTDVTRGTEAFF.

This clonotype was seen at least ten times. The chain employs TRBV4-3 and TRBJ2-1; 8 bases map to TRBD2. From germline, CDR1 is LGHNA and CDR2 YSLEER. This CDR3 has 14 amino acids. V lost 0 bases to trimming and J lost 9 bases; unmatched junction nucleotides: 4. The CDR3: CASSQDALAGEQFF. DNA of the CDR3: TGCGCCAGCAGCCAAGATGCCCTAGCGGGTGAGCAGTTCTTC.

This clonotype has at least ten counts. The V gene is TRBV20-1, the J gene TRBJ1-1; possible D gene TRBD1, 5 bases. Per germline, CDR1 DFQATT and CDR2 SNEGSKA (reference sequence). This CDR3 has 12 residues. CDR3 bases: TGCAGGCGAGGGAGGGGGAACACTGAAGCTTTCTTT. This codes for CRRGRGNTEAFF.

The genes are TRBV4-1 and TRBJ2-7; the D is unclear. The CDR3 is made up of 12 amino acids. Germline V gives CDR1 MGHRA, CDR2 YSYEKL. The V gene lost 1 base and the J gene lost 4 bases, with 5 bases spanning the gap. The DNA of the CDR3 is TGCGCCAGCAGCCAAGTCCCATACGAGCAGTACTTC. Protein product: CASSQVPYEQYF.

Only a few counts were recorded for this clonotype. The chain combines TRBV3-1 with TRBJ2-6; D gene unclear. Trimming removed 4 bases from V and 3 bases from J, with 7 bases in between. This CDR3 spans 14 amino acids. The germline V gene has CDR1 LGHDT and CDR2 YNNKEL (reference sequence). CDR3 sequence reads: CASSRQVGANVLTF. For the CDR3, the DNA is TGTGCCAGCAGCCGGCAGGTTGGGGCCAACGTCCTGACTTTC.

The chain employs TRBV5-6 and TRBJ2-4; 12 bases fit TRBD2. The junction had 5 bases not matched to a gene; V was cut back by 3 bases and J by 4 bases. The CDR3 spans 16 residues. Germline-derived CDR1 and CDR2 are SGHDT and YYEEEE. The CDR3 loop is CASSSTGLAGKNIQYF. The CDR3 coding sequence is TGTGCCAGCAGCTCGACCGGACTAGCGGGGAAAAACATTCAGTACTTC.